Sequencing of this T cell receptor beta chain was carried out in a study of blood T cells in healthy people across ages. A note on this clonotype: What it binds is not known.

Regarding the study as a whole: Significant beta diversity loss was already apparent by age approximately 38, declining roughly linearly. It was found that TCR beta diversity correlated strongly with the percentage of naive T cells.

Germline trimming cut 1 base from V and 5 bases from J; bases unmatched to any gene: 13. This CDR3 has 17 amino acids. Germline assignment: CDR1 LNHNV and CDR2 YYDKDF (reference sequence). Primers used in a second PCR of roughly 7 to 11 cycles were a sample-barcoded 5' primer and a J-beta primer mix. TCRdb fed the 5' RACE reads into MiXCR, producing one record per CDR3 protein. The sample includes approximately 730,000 distinct CDR3 sequences, around 46% of them seen just once. Donors each provided roughly 9.6 milliliters of peripheral blood. Sequences were obtained from blood. The chain joins TRBV15 to TRBJ2-5; 7 bases are a match to TRBD1. The clonotype comes from a woman in her sixties or seventies in good health. The CDR3: CATSRGREQGLSETQYF. CDR3 in DNA: TGTGCCACCAGCAGAGGTAGAGAACAGGGGTTGTCGGAGACCCAGTACTTC.